This T cell receptor (beta chain) was identified during a study of OX40 agonist ivuxolimab in advanced cancers. Data came from immunoSEQ multiplex PCR; TCRdb stores just in-frame clones and leaves some out. The sample records tens of thousands of clones, approximately 90% being singletons. V dropped 6 bases and J dropped 8 bases, with 16 bases sitting between them. This CDR3 is built from 14 residues. CDR1 MNHNS and CDR2 SASEGT come from the germline V gene. The V gene is TRBV6-1, the J gene TRBJ1-4; no reliable D call. The starting material was CD4+ or CD8+ T cells sorted from blood, obtained in a trial of the OX40 agonist ivuxolimab. The receptor was isolated from an adult with an advanced solid tumor such as melanoma, head and neck, liver or kidney cancer. The CDR3 sequence is CASRTVPNGEKLFF. CDR3 bases: TGTGCCAGCAGGACGGTCCCGAATGGGGAAAAACTGTTTTTT.